This TCR beta chain originates from a study of cytomegalovirus exposure and HLA in healthy donors. The donors were part of the validation cohort of 100 to 150 subjects. That cohort was separate from the first cohort, which comprised about 670 subjects. About this clone itself: Its antigen is still unknown.

The table came from immunoSEQ multiplex PCR; TCRdb's copy has only in-frame clones and leaves some out. The sample has a few hundred thousand clones, about nine tenths seen once. Germline V gives CDR1 MDHEN, CDR2 SYDVKM. Trimming took 3 bases from V and 7 from J; bases not matched to a gene: 12. The CDR3 sequence is 17 residues long. Study-level points and caveats: Cytomegalovirus-associated TCR beta chains were listed, numbering some 150. TCR sequences were mostly rare, though some public TCRs occurred in many donors. A few of the chains that were CMV-associated were confirmed in vitro to be specific for CMV antigens.

Sequencing used PBMCs. This clonotype was obtained from a woman younger than 35 in good health and CMV-seronegative. The chain is built from TRBV28 and TRBJ2-1, with TRBD2 matching 10 bases. The CDR3 sequence is CASSLMLAGDRGNEQFF. The CDR3, as DNA: TGTGCCAGCAGTTTGATGCTAGCGGGAGACAGAGGAAATGAGCAGTTCTTC. The full variable domain, with the rest looked up from reference TRBV28 and TRBJ2-1, is DVKVTQSSRYLVKRTGEKVFLECVQDMDHENMFWYRQDPGLGLRLIYFSYDVKMKEKGDIPEGYSVSREKKERFSLILESASTNQTSMYLCASSLMLAGDRGNEQFFGPGTRLTVL.